One and the same sample provided the 5 T cell receptor beta chains below, sequenced in a study of T cell responses to AZD1222 COVID-19 vaccine. Profiled with immunoSEQ multiplex PCR; TCRdb holds only in-frame clones, not every one. The data show approximately 190,000 clones, just over 90% seen once. The specimen comprised peripheral blood, sampled on day 0 of AZD1222 vaccination. These TCRs come from an adult in good health.

This clone has just a few counts. V and J are TRBV3-1 (or the pseudogene TRBV3-2) and TRBJ2-3; 10 bases are shared with TRBD2. V lost 0 bases and J lost 1; bases outside the gene matches: 4. The length of the CDR3 is 17 residues. Per germline, CDR1 LGHDT and CDR2 YNNKEL (reference sequence). The CDR3 bases are TGTGCCAGCAGCCAAGATAAGCTAGCGGGGGGCACAGATACGCAGTATTTT. It yields the protein CASSQDKLAGGTDTQYF.

This chain links TRBV19 with TRBJ2-7; TRBD1 is a possible D gene (6 bases). The V end lost 0 bases, the J end lost 2 bases, and 8 bases lay between the germline ends. The CDR3 covers 14 residues. Germline CDR1 and CDR2: LNHDA and SQIVND (reference sequence). The CDR3 region is CASSIEGHPYEQYF. In nucleotides, the CDR3 is TGTGCCAGTAGTATAGAGGGACATCCCTACGAGCAGTACTTC.

The chain recombines TRBV27 with TRBJ2-2; 9 nucleotides line up with TRBD1. The J segment lost 1 base and the V segment lost 2 bases, leaving 8 bases of the junction unmatched. The CDR3 runs to 18 residues. Germline values: CDR1 MNHEY, CDR2 SMNVEV (reference sequence). The CDR3 loop reads CASSLEAGQGLNTGELFF. The CDR3 bases are TGTGCCAGCAGTTTAGAGGCGGGACAGGGACTGAACACCGGGGAGCTGTTTTTT.

This chain connects TRBV2 to TRBJ2-6; D remains unclear. The CDR3 runs 15 residues. Germline V gene lookup returns CDR1 SNHLY and CDR2 FYNNEI. Trimming took 5 bases from V and 0 from J, leaving 8 bases between them. CDR3 coding DNA: TGTGCCAGCAGTCAGTCCTTCTCTGGGGCCAACGTCCTGACTTTC. This encodes CASSQSFSGANVLTF.

The chain has TRBV5-1 and TRBJ2-2; unclear D gene. Germline lookup yields CDR1 SGHRS and CDR2 YFSETQ. The CDR3 has 14 residues. Trimming took off 1 base at V and 5 bases at J, with 9 bases between the two ends. CDR3 DNA sequence: TGCGCCAGCAGCTTGTTGGCCGTAACCGGGGAGCTGTTTTTT. As protein: CASSLLAVTGELFF.